This T cell receptor (beta chain) was sequenced for a study of blood T cell repertoires in COVID-19. Study details: From the United States, Italy and Spain came samples of acute and convalescent COVID-19. In each case, the material was cDNA or gDNA derived from T cells, B-cell-depleted T cells, or PBMCs.

Germline lookup yields CDR1 SNHLY and CDR2 FYNNEI. This CDR3 comprises 15 residues. V trimming: 8 bases; J trimming: 1 base; junction bases outside the gene matches: 8. As originally analysed: Quantification of nucleated cells was approximated via reference gene primer amplification. Sequencing was performed with immunoSEQ multiplex PCR; in TCRdb, only in-frame clones are kept and a portion is missing. That table furnishes V, J and clone size, whereas the DNA furnished D and trimming. Of around 290,000 clones listed, over 75% are singletons. The sequence derives from a woman aged 50 to 60 who had recovered from COVID-19. The rearrangement uses TRBV2 and TRBJ2-3, with 8 positions matching TRBD2. Sequenced sample: peripheral blood. The CDR3 here is CASAGGITGTDTQYF. The CDR3 coding sequence is TGTGCCAGCGCGGGGGGTATTACGGGCACAGATACGCAGTATTTT.